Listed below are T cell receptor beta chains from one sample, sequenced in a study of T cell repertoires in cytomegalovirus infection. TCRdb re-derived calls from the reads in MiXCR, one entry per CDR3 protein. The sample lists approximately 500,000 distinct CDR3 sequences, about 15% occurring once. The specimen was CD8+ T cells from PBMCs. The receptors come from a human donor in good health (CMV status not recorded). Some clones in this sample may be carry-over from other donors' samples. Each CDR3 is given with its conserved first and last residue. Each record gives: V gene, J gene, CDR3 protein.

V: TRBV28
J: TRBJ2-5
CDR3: CASTMRRIAGGQETQYF

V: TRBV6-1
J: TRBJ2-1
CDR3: CASSEGTGLYNEQFF

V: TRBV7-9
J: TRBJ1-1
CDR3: CASSLGTAEAFF

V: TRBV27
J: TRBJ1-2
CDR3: CASPILGAHSGGYTF

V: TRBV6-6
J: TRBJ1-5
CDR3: CASSVTERNQPQHF

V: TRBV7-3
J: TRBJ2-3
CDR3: CASSLEGGRADTQYF

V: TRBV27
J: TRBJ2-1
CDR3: CASSLNPPRGISNEQFF

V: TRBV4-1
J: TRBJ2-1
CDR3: CASSQYGLAGGSSYNEQFF

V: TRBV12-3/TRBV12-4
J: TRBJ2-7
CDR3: CATSETGFYEQYF

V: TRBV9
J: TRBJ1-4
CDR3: CASSPVGELGEKLFF

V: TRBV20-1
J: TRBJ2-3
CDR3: CSARDYRDTQYF

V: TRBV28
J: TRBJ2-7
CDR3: CASTLGRGSSYEQYF

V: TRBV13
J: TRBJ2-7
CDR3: CASSLTREGAYEQYF

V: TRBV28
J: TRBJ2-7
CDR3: CASRDGPYEQYF

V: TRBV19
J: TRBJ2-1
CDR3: CASSIYKGVSSYNEQFF

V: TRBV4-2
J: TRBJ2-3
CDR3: CASSPFALAGVPDTQYF

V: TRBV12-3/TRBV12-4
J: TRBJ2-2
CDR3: CASSFGDLELFF

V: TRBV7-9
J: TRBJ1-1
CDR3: CASSEGQEDTEAFF

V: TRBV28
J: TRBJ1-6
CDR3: CAISTGTRPLPLHF

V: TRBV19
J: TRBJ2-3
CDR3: CASSIVGISTDTLYF

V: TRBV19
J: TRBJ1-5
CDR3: CASRVGPHYSNQPQHF

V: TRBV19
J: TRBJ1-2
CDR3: CASSIMGEGISDYGYTF

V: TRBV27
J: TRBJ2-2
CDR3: CASSPGLLILPGELFF

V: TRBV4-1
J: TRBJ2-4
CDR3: CASSLGLADKNIQYF

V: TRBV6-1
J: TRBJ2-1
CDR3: CASRTTSGGYYNEQFF

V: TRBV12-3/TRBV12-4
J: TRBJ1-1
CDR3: CASSFLQGNTEAFF

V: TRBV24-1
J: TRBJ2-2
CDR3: CATRGPRSDGELFF

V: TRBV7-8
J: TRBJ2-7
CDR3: CASSLGGPLIITYEQYF

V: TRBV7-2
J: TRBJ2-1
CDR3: CASSLERVGGVGEQFF

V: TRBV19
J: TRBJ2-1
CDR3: CASSISGPNGLYNEQFF

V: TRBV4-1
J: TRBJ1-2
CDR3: CASSQARGSNYGYTF

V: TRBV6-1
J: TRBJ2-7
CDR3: CASSGQSGREQYF

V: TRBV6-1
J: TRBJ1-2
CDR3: CASSGFPWDNYGYTF

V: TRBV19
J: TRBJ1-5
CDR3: CASSIRGDVTNQPQHF

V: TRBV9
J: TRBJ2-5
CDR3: CASSREGGRMEETQYF

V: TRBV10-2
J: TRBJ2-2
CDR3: CASSGLRTSTGELFF

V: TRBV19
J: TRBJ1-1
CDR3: CASSKSLTGQNTEAFF

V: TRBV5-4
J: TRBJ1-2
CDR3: CASSFLEGGDYGYTF

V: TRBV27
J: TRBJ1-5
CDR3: CASRQDTGNQPQHF

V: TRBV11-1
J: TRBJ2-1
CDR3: CASRRSGTSGSRNNEQFF

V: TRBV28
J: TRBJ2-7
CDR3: CASILERGGYEQYF

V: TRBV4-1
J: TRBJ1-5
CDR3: CASSPSPDRLTSFNQPQHF

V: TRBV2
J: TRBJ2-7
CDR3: CASLGSFLEQYF

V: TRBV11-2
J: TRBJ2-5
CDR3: CASSLVLAGGGETQYF

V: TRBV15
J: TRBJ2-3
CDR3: CATSPEGSYTQYF

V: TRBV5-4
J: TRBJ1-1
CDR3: CASSLEDTGAFF

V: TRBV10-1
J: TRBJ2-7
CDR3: CASSPSHSSYEQYF

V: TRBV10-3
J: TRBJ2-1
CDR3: CAISEVEGAANEQFF